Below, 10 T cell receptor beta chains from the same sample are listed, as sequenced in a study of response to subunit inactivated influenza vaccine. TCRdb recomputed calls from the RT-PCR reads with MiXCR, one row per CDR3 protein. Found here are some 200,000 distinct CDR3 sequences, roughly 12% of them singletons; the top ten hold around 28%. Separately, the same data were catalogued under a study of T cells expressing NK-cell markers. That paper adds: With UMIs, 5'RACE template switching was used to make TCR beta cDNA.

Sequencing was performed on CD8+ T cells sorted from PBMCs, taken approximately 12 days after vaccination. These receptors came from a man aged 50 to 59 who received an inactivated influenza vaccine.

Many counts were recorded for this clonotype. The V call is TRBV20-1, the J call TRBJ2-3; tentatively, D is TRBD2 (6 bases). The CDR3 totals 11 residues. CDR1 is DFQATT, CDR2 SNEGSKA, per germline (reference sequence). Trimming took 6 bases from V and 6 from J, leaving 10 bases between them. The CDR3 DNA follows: TGCAGTGCCCTCAGCGGGGATACGCAGTATTTT. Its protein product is CSALSGDTQYF.

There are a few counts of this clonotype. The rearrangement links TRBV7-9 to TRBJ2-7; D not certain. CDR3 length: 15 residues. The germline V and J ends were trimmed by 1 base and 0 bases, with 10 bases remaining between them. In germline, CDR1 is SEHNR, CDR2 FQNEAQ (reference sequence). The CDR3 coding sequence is TGTGCCAGCAGCTTAGAAACTCAAAGCTCCTACGAGCAGTACTTC. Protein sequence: CASSLETQSSYEQYF.

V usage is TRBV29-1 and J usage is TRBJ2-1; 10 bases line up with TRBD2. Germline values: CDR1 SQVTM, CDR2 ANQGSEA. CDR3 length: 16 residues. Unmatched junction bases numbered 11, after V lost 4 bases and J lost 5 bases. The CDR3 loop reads CSVVSMTSGRNNEQFF. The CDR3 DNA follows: TGCAGCGTTGTATCTATGACTAGCGGGCGTAACAATGAGCAGTTCTTC.

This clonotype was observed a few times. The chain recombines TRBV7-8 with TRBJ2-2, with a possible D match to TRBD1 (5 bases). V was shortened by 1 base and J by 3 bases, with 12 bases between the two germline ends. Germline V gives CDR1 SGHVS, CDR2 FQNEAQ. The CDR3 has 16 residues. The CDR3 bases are TGTGCCAGCAGCTTAGTTCAGGGCCTTTACACCGGGGAGCTGTTTTTT. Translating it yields CASSLVQGLYTGELFF.

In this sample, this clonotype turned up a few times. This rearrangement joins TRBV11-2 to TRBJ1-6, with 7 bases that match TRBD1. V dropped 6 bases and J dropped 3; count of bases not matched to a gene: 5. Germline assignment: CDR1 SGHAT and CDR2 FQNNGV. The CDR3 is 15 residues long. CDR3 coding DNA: TGTGCCAGCAGACCGGGACAGTACTATAATTCACCCCTCCACTTT. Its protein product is CASRPGQYYNSPLHF.

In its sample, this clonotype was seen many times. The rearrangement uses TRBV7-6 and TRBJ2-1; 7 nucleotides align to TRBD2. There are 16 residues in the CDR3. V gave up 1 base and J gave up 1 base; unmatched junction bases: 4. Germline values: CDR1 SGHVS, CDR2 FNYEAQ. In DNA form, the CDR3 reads TGTGCCAGCAGCTTAGGTTCTAGCGGTTCCTACAATGAGCAGTTCTTC. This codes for CASSLGSSGSYNEQFF.

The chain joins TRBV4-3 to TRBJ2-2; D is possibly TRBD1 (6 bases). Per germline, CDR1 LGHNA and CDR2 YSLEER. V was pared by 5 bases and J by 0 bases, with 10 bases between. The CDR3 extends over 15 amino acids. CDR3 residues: CASSDGTTNTGELFF. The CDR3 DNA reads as TGCGCCAGCAGCGACGGGACAACGAACACCGGGGAGCTGTTTTTT.

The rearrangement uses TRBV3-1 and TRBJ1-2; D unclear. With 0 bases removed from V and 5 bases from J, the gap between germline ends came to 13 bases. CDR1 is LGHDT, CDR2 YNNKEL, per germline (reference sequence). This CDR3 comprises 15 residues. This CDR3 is CASSQEFSLGYGYTF. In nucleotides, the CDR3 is TGTGCCAGCAGCCAAGAGTTCAGCCTTGGGTATGGCTACACCTTC.

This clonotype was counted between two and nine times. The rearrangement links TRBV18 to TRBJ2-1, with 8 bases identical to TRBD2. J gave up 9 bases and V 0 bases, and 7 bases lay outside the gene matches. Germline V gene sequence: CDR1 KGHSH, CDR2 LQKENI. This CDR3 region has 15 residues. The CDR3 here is CASSPPASGGLEQFF. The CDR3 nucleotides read TGTGCCAGCTCACCACCGGCCAGCGGGGGTCTTGAGCAGTTCTTC.

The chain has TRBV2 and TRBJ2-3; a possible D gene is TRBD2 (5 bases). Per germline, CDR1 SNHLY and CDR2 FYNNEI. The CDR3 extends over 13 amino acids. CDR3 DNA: TGTGCTACCAGCGGCCCTCCCACAGATACGCAGTATTTT. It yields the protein CATSGPPTDTQYF.